The sequence of this T cell receptor beta chain was determined in a study of blood T cell repertoires in COVID-19 (dated by TCRdb to about 2020). Regarding the research as a whole: The collaborator samples originated in the United States, Italy and Spain and spanned the acute and convalescent phases of COVID-19. The material from the prospective study consisted of cDNA or gDNA derived from T cells, B-cell-depleted T cells, or PBMCs. The repertoires were made available in a free public database intended to serve as a resource for research on the immune response to SARS-CoV-2. The samples were drawn from the first 160 participants of the ongoing ImmuneRACE study and from 950 to 1,500 subjects provided by 6 global collaborators. Subjects who had been exposed to COVID-19, were actively infected with it, or had recovered from it provided the deeply sampled blood TCRbeta repertoires that made up the dataset. The sample metadata nearly always contained a de-identified subject ID, COVID-19 status, age in years and sex. Where HLA class I and class II types were available, the types were taken from metadata supplied by the sample provider, not from assay-based typing. What the work shows at the level of the full study, not this receptor alone: Clinical and demographic metadata were provided uncurated, with the amount varying by source and participant.

For this clone: The antigen this receptor binds is unknown. Base qualities are not provided; no much larger clone lies one nucleotide away.

The CDR3 starts with the cysteine, ends with the phenylalanine, and has 15 residues. The retained sequence is limited to the CDR3, 45 bases, with the frame set at the first base. At the junction V is shortened by 4 bases and J by 7 bases; bases outside the gene matches: 4. CDR1 is given as SGHTA and CDR2 as FQGNSA, both from the germline V gene. TCRbeta CDR3 regions were amplified from genomic DNA by means of the immunoSEQ Assay, a bias-controlled multiplex PCR. Per the original workflow: The number of nucleated cells in each sample was estimated from the amplification of reference gene primers within the assay. Sequence reads were collapsed and filtered to measure the absolute abundance of every unique TCRbeta CDR3 rearrangement. For each sample, productive Simpson clonality was calculated as the square root of Simpson's diversity index over productive rearrangements. This immuneACCESS table, as held by TCRdb, lists in-frame sequences with V and J called but not all clones. Of the missing ones, under half trace to an unresolved V gene in checked studies; the others have no known cause. V and J calls and clone size are copied from that table; D and trimming were computed from the DNA. The sample yields around 330,000 clones; over 75% were counted once. The ten largest clones capture approximately 9.8% of the sample.

Participants in the prospective study were aged roughly 18 to 90 years, lived in about two dozen United States geographic areas, and enrolled through a virtual design. To assign participants to cohorts, the prospective study relied on clinical history that participants themselves reported in a screening survey and a study questionnaire. Recovered participants in ImmuneRACE Cohort 3 were defined by two consecutive negative NP/OP PCR tests, clearance by a healthcare professional, or resolution of symptoms. Each participant in the prospective study had whole blood, serum and a nasopharyngeal or oropharyngeal swab collected by mobile phlebotomists. Prospective study participants could optionally give additional blood draws and questionnaires over an approximately two-month period. Before DNA extraction, prospective study blood samples were shipped either frozen or at room temperature.

Sequenced sample: PBMCs or T cells enriched from blood (not recorded which). Recombination joined TRBV7-2 with TRBJ2-2; a stretch of 12 junction bases matches TRBD2. This TCR was sampled from a woman aged 40 to 50 who had recovered from COVID-19. The DNA sequence is TGTGCCAGCAGCTGGACTAGCGGGGATGTCGGGGAGCTGTTTTTT. This gives the protein CASSWTSGDVGELFF.